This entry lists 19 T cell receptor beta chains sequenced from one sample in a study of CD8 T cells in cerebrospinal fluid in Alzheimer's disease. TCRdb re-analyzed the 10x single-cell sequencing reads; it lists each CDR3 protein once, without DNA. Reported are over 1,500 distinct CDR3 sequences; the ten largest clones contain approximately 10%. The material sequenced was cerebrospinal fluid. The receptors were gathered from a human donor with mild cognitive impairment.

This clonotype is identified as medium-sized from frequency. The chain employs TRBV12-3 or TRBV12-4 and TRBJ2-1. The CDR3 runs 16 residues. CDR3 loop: CASSDGLGSSYNEQFF.

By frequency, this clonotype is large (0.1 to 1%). This CDR3 is CASSRSLAGVIGETQYF. The chain joins TRBV28 to TRBJ2-5; TCRdb picks TRBD2, but there is no DNA to check that call. CDR1 is MDHEN, CDR2 SYDVKM, per germline. CDR3 size: 17 residues. The variable domain in full, with the rest retrieved from reference TRBV28 and TRBJ2-5, is DVKVTQSSRYLVKRTGEKVFLECVQDMDHENMFWYRQDPGLGLRLIYFSYDVKMKEKGDIPEGYSVSREKKERFSLILESASTNQTSMYLCASSRSLAGVIGETQYFGPGTRLLVL.

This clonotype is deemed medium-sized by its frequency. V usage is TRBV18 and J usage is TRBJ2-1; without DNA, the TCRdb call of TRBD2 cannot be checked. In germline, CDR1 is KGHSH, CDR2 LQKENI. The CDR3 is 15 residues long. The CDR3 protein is CASSPGSGRVNEQFF.

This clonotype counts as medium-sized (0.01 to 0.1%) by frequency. The CDR3 protein is CSVVGVDEQFF. This sequence joins TRBV29-1 and TRBJ2-1. Per the germline V gene, CDR1 is SQVTM and CDR2 is ANQGSEA. The CDR3 has 11 amino acids.

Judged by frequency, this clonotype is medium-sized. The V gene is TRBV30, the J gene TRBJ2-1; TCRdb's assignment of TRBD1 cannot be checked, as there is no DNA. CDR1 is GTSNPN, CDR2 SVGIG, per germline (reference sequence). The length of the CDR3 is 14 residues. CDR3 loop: CAWKGVSGYNEQFF.

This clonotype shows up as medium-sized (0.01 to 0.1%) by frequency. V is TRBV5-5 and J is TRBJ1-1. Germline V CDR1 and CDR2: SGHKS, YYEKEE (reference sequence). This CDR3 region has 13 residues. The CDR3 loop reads CASSLQALTEAFF.

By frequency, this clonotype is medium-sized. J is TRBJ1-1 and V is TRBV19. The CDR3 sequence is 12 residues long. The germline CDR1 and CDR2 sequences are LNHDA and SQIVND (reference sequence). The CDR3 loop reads CASSIGRTEAFF.

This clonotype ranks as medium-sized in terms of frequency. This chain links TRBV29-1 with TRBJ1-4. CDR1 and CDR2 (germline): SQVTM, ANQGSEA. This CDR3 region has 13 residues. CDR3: CSVLAGTNEKLFF.

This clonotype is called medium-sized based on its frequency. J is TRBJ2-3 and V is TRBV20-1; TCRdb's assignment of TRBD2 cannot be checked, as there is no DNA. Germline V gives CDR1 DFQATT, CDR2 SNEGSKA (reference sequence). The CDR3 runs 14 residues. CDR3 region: CSSQWGRAGDTQYF.

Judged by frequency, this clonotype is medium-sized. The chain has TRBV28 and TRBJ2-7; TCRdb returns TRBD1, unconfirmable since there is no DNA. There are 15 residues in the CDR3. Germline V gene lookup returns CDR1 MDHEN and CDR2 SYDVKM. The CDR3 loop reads CASSYPGQGAHEQYF.

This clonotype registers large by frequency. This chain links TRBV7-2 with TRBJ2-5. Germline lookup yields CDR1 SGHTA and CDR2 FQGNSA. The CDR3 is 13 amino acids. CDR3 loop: CASSSRRLETQYF.

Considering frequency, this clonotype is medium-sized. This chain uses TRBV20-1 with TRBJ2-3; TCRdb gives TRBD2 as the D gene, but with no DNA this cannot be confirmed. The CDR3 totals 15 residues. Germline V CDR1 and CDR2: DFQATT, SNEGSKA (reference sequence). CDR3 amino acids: CSAATGGAGEDTQYF.

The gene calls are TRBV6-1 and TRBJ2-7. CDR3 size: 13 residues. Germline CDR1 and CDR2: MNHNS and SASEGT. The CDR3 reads CASSEGLYYEQYF.

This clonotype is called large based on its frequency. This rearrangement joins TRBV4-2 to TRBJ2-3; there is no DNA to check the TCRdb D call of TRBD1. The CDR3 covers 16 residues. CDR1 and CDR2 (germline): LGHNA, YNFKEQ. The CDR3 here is CASSRGSSTQGDTQYF.

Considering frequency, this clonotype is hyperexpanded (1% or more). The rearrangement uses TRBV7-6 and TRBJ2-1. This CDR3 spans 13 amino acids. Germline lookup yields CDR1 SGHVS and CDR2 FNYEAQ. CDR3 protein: CASSLGPNYEQFF.

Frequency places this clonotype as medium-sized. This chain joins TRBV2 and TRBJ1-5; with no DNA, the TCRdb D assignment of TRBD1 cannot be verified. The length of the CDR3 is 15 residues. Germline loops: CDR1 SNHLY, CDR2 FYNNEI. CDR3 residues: CASSEERTGRQPQHF.

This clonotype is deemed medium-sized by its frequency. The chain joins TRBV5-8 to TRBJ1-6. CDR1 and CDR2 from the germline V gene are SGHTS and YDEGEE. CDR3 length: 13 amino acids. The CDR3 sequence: CASSLRRNSPLHF.

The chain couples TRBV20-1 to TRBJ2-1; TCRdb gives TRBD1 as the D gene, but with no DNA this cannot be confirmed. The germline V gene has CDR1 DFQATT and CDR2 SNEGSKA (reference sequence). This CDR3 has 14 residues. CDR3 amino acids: CSAPDSSGTGKQFF.

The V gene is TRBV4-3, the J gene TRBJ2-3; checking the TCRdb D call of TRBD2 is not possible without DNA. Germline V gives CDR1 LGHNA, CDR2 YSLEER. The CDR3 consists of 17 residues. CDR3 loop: CASSQEIAGGSADTQYF.